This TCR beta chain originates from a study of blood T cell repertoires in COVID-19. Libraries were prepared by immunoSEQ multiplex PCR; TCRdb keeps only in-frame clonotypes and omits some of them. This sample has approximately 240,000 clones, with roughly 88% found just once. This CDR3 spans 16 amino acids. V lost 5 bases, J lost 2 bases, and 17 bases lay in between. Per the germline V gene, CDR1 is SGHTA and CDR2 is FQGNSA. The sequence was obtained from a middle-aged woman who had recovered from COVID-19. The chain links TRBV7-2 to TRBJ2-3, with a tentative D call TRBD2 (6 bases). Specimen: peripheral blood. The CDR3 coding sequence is TGTGCCAGCAGCCGGGACTCCCCGACCCCCACAGATACGCAGTATTTT. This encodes CASSRDSPTPTDTQYF. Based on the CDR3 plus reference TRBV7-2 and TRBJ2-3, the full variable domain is GAGVSQSPSNKVTEKGKDVELRCDPISGHTALYWYRQSLGQGLEFLIYFQGNSAPDKSGLPSDRFSAERTGGSVSTLTIQRTQQEDSAVYLCASSRDSPTPTDTQYFGPGTRLTVL.